A single sample gave rise to the 7 T cell receptor beta chains below, sequenced in a study of tumor-infiltrating lymphocytes in primary liver carcinoma. Alongside blood RNA obtained from unsorted whole blood, germline DNA was also extracted. Researchers generated TCR beta cDNA from roughly 510 ng of total RNA, relying on a constant-region primer. Employing slightly modified ARM-PCR, three nested multiplex PCR rounds were run, and these gave rise to the TCR beta libraries. Amplification in the first two PCR rounds was performed using TRBV1-TRBV30 forward primers and a C-beta reverse primer for around 10 cycles each. MiXCR was run by TCRdb on the multiplex PCR reads, yielding one entry per CDR3 protein. The sample contains 300,000 to 400,000 distinct CDR3 sequences, approximately 65% of which appear only once. The specimen was peripheral blood. These TCRs come from a man aged 40-50 years with primary liver carcinoma and hepatitis B virus infection.

This rearrangement joins TRBV5-6 to TRBJ2-7; D is uncertain. Germline values: CDR1 SGHDT, CDR2 YYEEEE. CDR3 size: 15 residues. Deletions cut 6 bases from V and 3 bases from J, with 19 bases between. The CDR3 DNA sequence: TGTGCCAGCAACTCCTTAAATTCACAGTACTACGAGCAGTACTTC. Amino acids: CASNSLNSQYYEQYF.

This clonotype has at least ten counts. The chain recombines TRBV29-1 with TRBJ2-5; TRBD2 matches at 8 bases. The CDR3 runs 15 residues. The germline V gene encodes CDR1 SQVTM and CDR2 ANQGSEA. J lost 0 bases, V lost 7 bases, and 10 bases had no gene match. The CDR3 DNA is TGCAGCGCAAGGAGTAGCGGGATGGACCAAGAGACCCAGTACTTC. This encodes CSARSSGMDQETQYF.

This clonotype was recorded at least ten times. This chain uses TRBV6-6 with TRBJ2-7; 10 nucleotides agree with TRBD2. Germline lookup yields CDR1 MNHNY and CDR2 SVGAGI (reference sequence). This CDR3 is 15 amino acids long. Trimming cost V 6 bases and J 3 bases; bases outside gene matches: 8. CDR3 coding DNA: TGTGCCAGCAGGGGAGCGGGGGGGGGGATCTACGAGCAGTACTTC. Its translation: CASRGAGGGIYEQYF.

As for this clonotype: Germline and junction disagree at one end, which may indicate a read error. The V gene is TRBV5-1, the J gene TRBJ2-2; D unresolved. The CDR3 consists of 16 residues. Germline lookup yields CDR1 SGHRS and CDR2 YFSETQ. CDR3 sequence (DNA): TGTGCCAGCAGCTCCACCGATCTGGACGGGACCGGGGAGCTGTTTTTT. Amino acids: CASSSTDLDGTGELFF.

In its sample, this clonotype was seen many times. V and J are TRBV11-2 and TRBJ2-3, with D uncertain. Trimming removed 4 bases at V and 1 base at J, with 9 bases between. Per the germline V gene, CDR1 is SGHAT and CDR2 is FQNNGV. This CDR3 spans 14 amino acids. The CDR3 here is CASSSNGGTDTQYF. CDR3 nucleotides: TGTGCCAGCAGCTCGAATGGGGGCACAGATACGCAGTATTTT.

This clonotype has more than one count but fewer than ten. The chain uses TRBV16 and TRBJ2-1; 7 bases are a match to TRBD1. CDR1 is KGHSY and CDR2 is FQNENV in the germline V gene. V trimming: 8 bases; J trimming: 5 bases; junction bases outside the gene matches: 9. The CDR3 totals 14 residues. In DNA form, the CDR3 reads TGTGCCAGCGCTAAGAGGGGGACAGACAATGAGCAGTTCTTC. Translated: CASAKRGTDNEQFF.

As for this clonotype: A read error may be the cause here, since a much bigger clone is one base away. The V call is TRBV6-6, the J call TRBJ1-1; no firm D call. The CDR3 loop spans 14 amino acids. Germline CDR1 is MNHNY and CDR2 is SVGAGI (reference sequence). Trimming stripped 4 bases from V and 0 bases from J, with 9 bases between. The CDR3 spells CASSCLNMNTEAFF. CDR3 DNA: TGTGCCAGCAGTTGCCTCAACATGAACACTGAAGCTTTCTTT.